This T cell receptor beta chain was sequenced during a study of T cell changes during pregnancy in multiple sclerosis. The germline V and J ends were trimmed by 3 bases and 4 bases, with 9 bases remaining between them. Looked up from germline, CDR1 is MDHEN and CDR2 is SYDVKM. CDR3 length: 14 residues. Using immunoSEQ multiplex PCR, the repertoire was profiled, and TCRdb retains in-frame clones only, with some absent. The data contain around 130,000 clones, roughly 96% of them singletons. V and J are TRBV28 and TRBJ2-2; D call uncertain. The origin of this receptor is a female donor with multiple sclerosis, enrolled in a pregnancy study. The starting material was peripheral blood, obtained after pregnancy. CDR3 amino acids: CASSFRSGTGELFF. As DNA, the CDR3 is TGTGCCAGCAGTTTCAGGTCCGGCACCGGGGAGCTGTTTTTT.